Presented here are 16 T cell receptor beta chains from one specimen sequenced in a study of technical replicates of blood from several donors. Produced via immunoSEQ multiplex PCR; TCRdb's table is partial and in-frame only. The data show around 50,000 clones, with 90% to 97% seen just once and 0.3% to 0.4% held by the top ten. Material: T cells isolated from PBMCs. These receptor sequences come from a human donor in good health.

V gene TRBV6-5 combines with J gene TRBJ2-5; perhaps TRBD1 as D (6 bases). The CDR3 totals 13 residues. Germline V gives CDR1 MNHEY, CDR2 SVGAGI. V was cut by 6 bases and J by 1 base, with 9 bases left in between. The CDR3: CASRGQTQETQYF. In DNA, the CDR3 is TGTGCCAGCAGAGGACAGACCCAAGAGACCCAGTACTTC.

The rearrangement links TRBV30 to TRBJ2-1, with 8 bases that match TRBD1. CDR1 and CDR2 from the germline V gene are GTSNPN and SVGIG (reference sequence). The CDR3 runs to 14 residues. V shed 2 bases, J shed 5 bases, and the junction held 5 bases outside the gene matches. The CDR3 nucleotides read TGTGCCTGGAGTTCCGGGACAGGCGACAATGAGCAGTTCTTC. This encodes CAWSSGTGDNEQFF.

This rearrangement joins TRBV10-3 to TRBJ2-5; 9 bases align to TRBD2. The J segment lost 2 bases and the V segment lost 4 bases, leaving 5 bases of the junction unmatched. The germline CDR1 and CDR2 sequences are ENHRY and SYGVKD. CDR3 size: 15 residues. The CDR3 bases are TGTGCCATCAGTGTTCGGCTAGCGGGACAAGAGACCCAGTACTTC. This codes for CAISVRLAGQETQYF.

This sequence joins TRBV10-3 and TRBJ2-7, with 9 bases aligning to TRBD1. Germline V gene sequence: CDR1 ENHRY, CDR2 SYGVKD. The V gene end was trimmed by 7 bases and the J gene end by 3 bases; junction bases not matched to a gene: 7. The CDR3 loop spans 14 amino acids. The CDR3 is CAITKTGGNYEQYF. The CDR3 DNA reads as TGTGCCATCACTAAGACAGGGGGTAACTACGAGCAGTACTTC.

The V gene is TRBV7-6, the J gene TRBJ2-7; the match to TRBD1 covers 9 bases. The J segment lost 0 bases and the V segment lost 3 bases, leaving 6 bases of the junction unmatched. In germline, CDR1 is SGHVS, CDR2 FNYEAQ. This CDR3 region has 16 residues. CDR3 in DNA: TGTGCCAGCAGCTTTACCGGGACAGGGCTCTCCTACGAGCAGTACTTC. Protein sequence: CASSFTGTGLSYEQYF.

This sequence joins TRBV2 and TRBJ2-7; possibly TRBD1 for D (5 bases). The CDR3 sequence is 14 residues long. Germline CDR1 reads SNHLY; CDR2 reads FYNNEI. V gave up 10 bases and J gave up 0 bases, with 16 bases separating them. In nucleotides, the CDR3 is TGTGCCACAAGTATACAGGTAACCTCCTACGAGCAGTACTTC. Amino acids: CATSIQVTSYEQYF. Full variable domain (rest looked up from reference TRBV2 and TRBJ2-7): EPEVTQTPSHQVTQMGQEVILRCVPISNHLYFYWYRQILGQKVEFLVSFYNNEISEKSEIFDDQFSVERPDGSNFTLKIRSTKLEDSAMYFCATSIQVTSYEQYFGPGTRLTVT.

The chain links TRBV4-3 to TRBJ1-4; D call uncertain. This CDR3 region has 15 residues. Germline assignment: CDR1 LGHNA and CDR2 YSLEER. V was cut by 4 bases and J by 2 bases, with 11 bases left in between. CDR3 residues: CASSPQYGTNEKLFF. The DNA for the CDR3 is TGCGCCAGCAGCCCCCAATACGGGACTAATGAAAAACTGTTTTTT.

The genes are TRBV6-1 and TRBJ2-7; D unresolved. Germline V lookup: CDR1 MNHNS, CDR2 SASEGT. CDR3 size: 14 residues. The V end lost 4 bases, the J end lost 5 bases, and 15 bases lay between the germline ends. For the CDR3, the DNA is TGTGCCAGCAGTGCGTGGGTGGCAGGTGACGAGCAGTACTTC. It encodes CASSAWVAGDEQYF.

The chain employs TRBV5-1 and TRBJ1-1, with a tentative D call TRBD1 (6 bases). Trimming left V 4 bases short and J 3 bases short, with 10 bases between. CDR3 length: 13 residues. Germline loops: CDR1 SGHRS, CDR2 YFSETQ. CDR3 DNA: TGCGCCAGCAGCCGACAGGAGGACACTGAAGCTTTCTTT. Its protein product is CASSRQEDTEAFF.

This sequence joins TRBV29-1 and TRBJ2-7; D is unclear. Per the germline V gene, CDR1 is SQVTM and CDR2 is ANQGSEA. The length of the CDR3 is 13 residues. V was trimmed by 8 bases and J by 1 base, leaving 15 bases between them. This chain's CDR3 is CSLQESQSYEQYF. Here the CDR3 DNA reads TGCAGCTTGCAGGAAAGTCAATCCTACGAGCAGTACTTC.

This chain uses TRBV29-1 with TRBJ1-1; D gene unclear. Looked up from germline, CDR1 is SQVTM and CDR2 is ANQGSEA. The CDR3 consists of 10 residues. The V end was cut by 4 bases, the J end by 6 bases, with 6 bases between. In DNA form, the CDR3 reads TGCAGCGTTGGGAGGCCTGAAGCTTTCTTT. It yields the protein CSVGRPEAFF.

The V call is TRBV30, the J call TRBJ1-2; 9 bases fit TRBD1. The CDR3 consists of 14 residues. CDR1 and CDR2 from the germline V gene are GTSNPN and SVGIG (reference sequence). J gave up 4 bases and V 1 base, and 4 bases lay outside the gene matches. DNA for the CDR3: TGTGCCTGGAGTGGGTCGGACAGGGGCTATGGCTACACCTTC. Amino acid sequence: CAWSGSDRGYGYTF.

The chain links TRBV27 to TRBJ2-7, with 7 bases identical to TRBD1. This CDR3 region has 14 residues. Germline V gene sequence: CDR1 MNHEY, CDR2 SMNVEV (reference sequence). After removal of 6 bases from V and 2 bases from J, the junction contained 7 bases not matched to a gene. The CDR3 nucleotides are TGTGCCAGCAGACAGACAGGGAAGGCCTACGAGCAGTACTTC. Residues: CASRQTGKAYEQYF.

The chain combines TRBV7-9 with TRBJ2-5; 10 bases match TRBD2. The CDR3 extends over 15 amino acids. J was trimmed by 2 bases and V by 5 bases; bases with no gene match: 5. Germline loops: CDR1 SEHNR, CDR2 FQNEAQ (reference sequence). In nucleotides, the CDR3 is TGTGCCAGCAGCGCGACTAGCGGGCGACAAGAGACCCAGTACTTC. Its protein is CASSATSGRQETQYF.

CDR3 region: CASSTDRGGYNEQFF. The CDR3 nucleotides read TGTGCCAGTAGTACGGACAGGGGCGGCTACAATGAGCAGTTCTTC. The gene calls are TRBV19 and TRBJ2-1; 9 bases are a match to TRBD1. The CDR3 contains 15 residues. The germline CDR1 and CDR2 sequences are LNHDA and SQIVND (reference sequence). J was trimmed by 3 bases and V by 4 bases; bases with no gene match: 4.

The chain is built from TRBV27 and TRBJ2-7, with 11 positions matching TRBD1. The germline gives CDR1 MNHEY, CDR2 SMNVEV (reference sequence). The V and J ends lost 2 bases and 1 base, in that order; junction bases with no gene match: 7. CDR3 length: 17 residues. The CDR3, as DNA: TGTGCCAGCAGTTTAGGACAGGGGGCGGTCGGTTCCTACGAGCAGTACTTC. This encodes CASSLGQGAVGSYEQYF.